This T cell receptor beta chain was recovered during a study of T-cell reconstitution after alpha-beta-depleted transplantation in children. Per germline, CDR1 DFQATT and CDR2 SNEGSKA (reference sequence). The CDR3 length is 16 residues. The ends lost 4 bases at V and 3 bases at J; junction bases unmatched: 12. TCRbeta library construction was performed incorporating unique molecular identifiers. A single record per CDR3 protein comes from TCRdb applying MiXCR to the PCR reads. This table holds about 610,000 distinct CDR3 sequences, roughly a tenth found once. The starting material was PBMCs from the stem cell graft donor, obtained from the stem cell graft. This TCR came from a human donor who donated a stem cell graft to a child with acute myeloid leukemia. This chain connects TRBV20-1 to TRBJ2-3, with 8 bases lining up with TRBD2. In nucleotides, the CDR3 is TGCAGTGCTATCCGTGAGCGGGAGTTTAGGACAGATACGCAGTATTTT. Encoded protein: CSAIREREFRTDTQYF.